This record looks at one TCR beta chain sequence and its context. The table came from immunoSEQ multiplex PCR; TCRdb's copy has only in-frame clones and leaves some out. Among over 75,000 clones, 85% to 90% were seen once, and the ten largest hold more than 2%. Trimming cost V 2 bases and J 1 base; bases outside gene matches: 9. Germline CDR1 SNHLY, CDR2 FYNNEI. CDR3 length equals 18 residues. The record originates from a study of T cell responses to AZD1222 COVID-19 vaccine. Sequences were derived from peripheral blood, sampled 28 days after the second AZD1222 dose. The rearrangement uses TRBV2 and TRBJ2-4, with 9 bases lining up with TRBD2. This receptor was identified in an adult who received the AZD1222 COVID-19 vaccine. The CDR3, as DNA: TGTGCCAGCAGTGAATTTCTGGGGAGCGGGAGGGCCAAAAACATTCAGTACTTC. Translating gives CASSEFLGSGRAKNIQYF.